This T cell receptor beta chain is drawn from a study of T-cell memory formation after mild COVID-19. Study results and limitations: Those CD4+ clones that contracted were mainly in CM and EM (CD8+ ones in EMRA).

A 5'RACE reaction primed in the constant segment made cDNA libraries of TCR alpha and TCR beta, and these carried sample barcodes and UMIs. TCRdb re-called the 5' RACE reads with MiXCR, one entry per CDR3 protein. The sample includes about 430,000 distinct CDR3 sequences, 24% of them seen just once. This clonotype has only a few counts. No antigen is known for it. Germline lookup yields CDR1 SGHTA and CDR2 FQGNSA. The ends were cut back, 9 bases at V and 7 bases at J, with 12 bases in the middle. The CDR3 extends over 11 amino acids. The receptor was derived from an adult woman who had mild COVID-19 (a few samples of this study predate the infection). Cell type and time point are not known. The sample consisted of PBMCs or a T cell subset sorted from them (not recorded which). The J gene is TRBJ2-5, the V gene TRBV7-2; perhaps D is TRBD1 or TRBD2 (6 bases each). CDR3 in DNA: TGTGCCAGTCGGGGGCCGGGGACCCAGTACTTC. Translated: CASRGPGTQYF.